Here is one TCR beta chain with its context. The target antigen is unknown. Time point reported: pre-sensitization, week 0. Treatment specified: therapeutic diphenylcyclopropenone sensitization with weekly scalp DPC. This sample was taken from a study of human T cells and chemical hapten exposure. Study-wide context: Patch tests applied 0.01% DPC to the upper back, read at 6 days.

Using its own MiXCR run on the RACE reads, TCRdb lists one record per CDR3 protein. Among 300,000 to 450,000 distinct CDR3 sequences, less than 6.5% were seen once, and the ten largest hold around 2.6%. Germline lookup yields CDR1 MNHNY and CDR2 SVGAGI (reference sequence). The CDR3 contains 15 residues. Deletions cut 6 bases from V and 2 bases from J, with 14 bases between. The study's findings and limits: Because all patients had alopecia, their immune responses might differ from healthy ones.

This specimen was whole blood, taken in connection with sensitization to the hapten diphenylcyclopropenone (DPC). The chain couples TRBV6-6 to TRBJ1-5, with D tentatively TRBD1 (6 bases). This TCR was recovered from a woman between 50 and 59 years old with alopecia areata. Some clones in this sample may be carry-over from other donors' samples. The CDR3 here is CASSRDNTGNQPQHF. CDR3 coding DNA: TGTGCCAGCAGCAGGGACAACACGGGCAATCAGCCCCAGCATTTT.